This T cell receptor beta chain was obtained from a study of OX40 agonist ivuxolimab in advanced cancers. The wider study: The treatment was a fully human IgG2 OX40 agonist, ivuxolimab. Whole-study results and caveats: There was clonal expansion of CD4+ and CD8+ blood T cells by week 6 at 0.1 to 3.0 mg/kg. Some of the lowest clonal expansion was seen in partial responders at 0.1-3.0 mg/kg.

Measured with immunoSEQ multiplex PCR; TCRdb has only the in-frame clones, and not every one. The table lists about 91,000 clones, around 84% of them singletons. This clone appeared a few times. Its antigen is unidentified. Germline-derived CDR1 and CDR2 are MDHEN and SYDVKM. This CDR3 has 15 residues. Trimming removed 3 bases from V and 4 bases from J, with 12 bases in between. This material consisted of CD4+ or CD8+ T cells sorted from blood, taken in a trial of the OX40 agonist ivuxolimab. This chain joins TRBV28 and TRBJ1-4, with no clear D. This TCR was recovered from an adult with an advanced solid tumor such as melanoma, head and neck, liver or kidney cancer. The CDR3 bases are TGTGCCAGCAGTTTCCCAGCTACGGGTAATGAAAAACTGTTTTTT. Protein sequence: CASSFPATGNEKLFF.